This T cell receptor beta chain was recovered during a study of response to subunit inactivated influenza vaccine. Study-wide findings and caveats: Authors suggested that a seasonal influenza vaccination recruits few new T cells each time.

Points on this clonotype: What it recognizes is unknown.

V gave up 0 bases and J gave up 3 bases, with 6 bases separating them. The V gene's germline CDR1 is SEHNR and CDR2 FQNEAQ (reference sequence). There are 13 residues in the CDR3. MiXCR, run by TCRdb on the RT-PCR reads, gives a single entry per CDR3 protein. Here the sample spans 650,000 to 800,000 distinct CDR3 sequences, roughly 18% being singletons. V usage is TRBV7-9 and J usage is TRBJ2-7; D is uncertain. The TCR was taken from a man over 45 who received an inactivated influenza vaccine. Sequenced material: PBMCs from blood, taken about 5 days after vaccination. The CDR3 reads CASSLANNYEQYF. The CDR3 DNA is TGTGCCAGCAGCTTAGCGAATAACTACGAGCAGTACTTC.